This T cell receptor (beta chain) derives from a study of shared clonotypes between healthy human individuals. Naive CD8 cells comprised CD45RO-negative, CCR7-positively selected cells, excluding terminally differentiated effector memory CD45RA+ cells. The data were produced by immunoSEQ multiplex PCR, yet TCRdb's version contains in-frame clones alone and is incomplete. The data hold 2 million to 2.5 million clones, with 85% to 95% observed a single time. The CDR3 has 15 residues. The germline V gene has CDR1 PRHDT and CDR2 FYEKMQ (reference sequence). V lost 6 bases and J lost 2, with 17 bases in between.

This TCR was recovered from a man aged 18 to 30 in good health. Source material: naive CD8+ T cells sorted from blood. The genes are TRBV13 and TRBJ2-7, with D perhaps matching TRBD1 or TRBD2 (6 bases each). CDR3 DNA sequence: TGTGCCAGCAGATGGAGGGGGACACCGACCTACGAGCAGTACTTC. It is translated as CASRWRGTPTYEQYF.